This entry features one T cell receptor beta chain sequence. The sample is drawn from a study of T-cell memory formation after mild COVID-19. One entry per CDR3 protein, called by TCRdb with MiXCR from the 5' RACE reads. The table lists over 150,000 distinct CDR3 sequences, approximately 17% of them singletons. From germline, CDR1 is PRHDT and CDR2 FYEKMQ (reference sequence). Trimming removed 3 bases from V and 8 bases from J, with 19 bases in between. This CDR3 is 15 amino acids long. The material sequenced was PBMCs or a T cell subset sorted from them (not recorded which). The V gene is TRBV13, the J gene TRBJ1-2; D possibly corresponds to TRBD1 (5 bases). This receptor was taken from a man aged 18 to 29 who had mild COVID-19 (a few samples of this study predate the infection). Cell type and time point are not known. DNA of the CDR3: TGTGCCAGCAGCTTGACCGGCGAGGGGTCGAAGGGCTACACCTTC. Amino acid sequence: CASSLTGEGSKGYTF.